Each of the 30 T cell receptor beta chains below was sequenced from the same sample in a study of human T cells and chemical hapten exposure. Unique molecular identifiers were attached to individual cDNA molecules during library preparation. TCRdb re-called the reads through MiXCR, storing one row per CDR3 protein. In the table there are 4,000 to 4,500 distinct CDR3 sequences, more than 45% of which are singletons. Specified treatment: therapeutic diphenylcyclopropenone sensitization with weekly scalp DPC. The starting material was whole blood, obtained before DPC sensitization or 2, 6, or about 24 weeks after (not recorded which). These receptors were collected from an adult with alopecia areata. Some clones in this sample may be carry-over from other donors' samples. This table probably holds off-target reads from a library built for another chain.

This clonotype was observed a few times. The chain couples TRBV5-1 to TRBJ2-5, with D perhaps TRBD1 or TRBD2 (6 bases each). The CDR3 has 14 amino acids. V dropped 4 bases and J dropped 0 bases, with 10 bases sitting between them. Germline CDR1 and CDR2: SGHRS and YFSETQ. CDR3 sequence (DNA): TGCGCCAGCAGCACTAGGGGGGACCAAGAGACCCAGTACTTC. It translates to CASSTRGDQETQYF.

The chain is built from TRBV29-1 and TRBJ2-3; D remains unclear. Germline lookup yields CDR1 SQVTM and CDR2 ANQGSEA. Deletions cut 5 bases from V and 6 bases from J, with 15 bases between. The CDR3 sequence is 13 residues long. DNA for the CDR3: TGCAGCGTTTCGAGAGGTCGAAAGGATACGCAGTATTTT. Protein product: CSVSRGRKDTQYF.

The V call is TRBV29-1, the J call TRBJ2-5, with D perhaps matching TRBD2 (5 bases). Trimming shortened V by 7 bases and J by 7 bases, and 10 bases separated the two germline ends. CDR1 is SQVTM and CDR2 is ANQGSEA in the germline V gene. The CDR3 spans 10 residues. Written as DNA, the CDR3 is TGCAGCGCTCACGAGGGGACCCAGTACTTC. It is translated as CSAHEGTQYF.

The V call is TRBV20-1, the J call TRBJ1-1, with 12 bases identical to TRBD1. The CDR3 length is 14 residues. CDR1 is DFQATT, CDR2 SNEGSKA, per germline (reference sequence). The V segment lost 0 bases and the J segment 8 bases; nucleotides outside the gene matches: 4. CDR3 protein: CSAREGQGAAEAFF. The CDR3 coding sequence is TGCAGTGCTAGAGAGGGACAGGGGGCGGCGGAAGCTTTCTTT.

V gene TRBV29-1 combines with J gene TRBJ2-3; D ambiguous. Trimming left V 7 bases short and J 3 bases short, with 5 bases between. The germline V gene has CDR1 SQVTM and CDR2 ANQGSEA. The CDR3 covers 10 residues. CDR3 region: CSAYTDTQYF. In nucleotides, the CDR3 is TGCAGCGCCTATACAGATACGCAGTATTTT.

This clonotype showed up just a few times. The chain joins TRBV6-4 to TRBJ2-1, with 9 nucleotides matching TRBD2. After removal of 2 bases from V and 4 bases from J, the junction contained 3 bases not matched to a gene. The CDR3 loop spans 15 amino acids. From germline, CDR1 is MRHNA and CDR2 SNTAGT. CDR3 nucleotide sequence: TGTGCCAGCAGTGACATAGCGGGGGCTTACAATGAGCAGTTCTTC. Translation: CASSDIAGAYNEQFF.

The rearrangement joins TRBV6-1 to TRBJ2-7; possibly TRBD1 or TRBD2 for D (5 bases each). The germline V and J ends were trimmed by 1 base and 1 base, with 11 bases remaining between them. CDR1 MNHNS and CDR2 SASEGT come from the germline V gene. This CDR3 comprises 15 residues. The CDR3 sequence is CASSEDPGTSYEQYF. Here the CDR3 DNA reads TGTGCCAGCAGTGAAGACCCGGGGACGTCCTACGAGCAGTACTTC.

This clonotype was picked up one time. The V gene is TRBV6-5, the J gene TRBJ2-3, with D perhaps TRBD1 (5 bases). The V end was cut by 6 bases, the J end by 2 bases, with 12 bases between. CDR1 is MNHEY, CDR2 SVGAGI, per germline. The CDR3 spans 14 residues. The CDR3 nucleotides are TGTGCCAGCAGCTCGGAAGGGGCCACAGATACGCAGTATTTT. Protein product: CASSSEGATDTQYF.

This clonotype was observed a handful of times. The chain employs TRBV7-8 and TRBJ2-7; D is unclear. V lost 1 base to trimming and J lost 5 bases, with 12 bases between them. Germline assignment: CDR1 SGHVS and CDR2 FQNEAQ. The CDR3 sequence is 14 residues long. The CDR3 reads CASSLGTGPHEQYF. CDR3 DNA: TGTGCCAGCAGCTTAGGGACCGGCCCCCACGAGCAGTACTTC.

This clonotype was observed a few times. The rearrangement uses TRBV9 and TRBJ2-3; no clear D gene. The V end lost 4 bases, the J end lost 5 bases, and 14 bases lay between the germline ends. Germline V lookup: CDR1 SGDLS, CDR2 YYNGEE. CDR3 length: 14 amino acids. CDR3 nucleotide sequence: TGTGCCAGCAGCACGGGTCTAACGGTAGATACGCAGTATTTT. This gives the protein CASSTGLTVDTQYF. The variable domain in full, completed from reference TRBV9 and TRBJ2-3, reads DSGVTQTPKHLITATGQRVTLRCSPRSGDLSVYWYQQSLDQGLQFLIQYYNGEERAKGNILERFSAQQFPDLHSELNLSSLELGDSALYFCASSTGLTVDTQYFGPGTRLTVL.

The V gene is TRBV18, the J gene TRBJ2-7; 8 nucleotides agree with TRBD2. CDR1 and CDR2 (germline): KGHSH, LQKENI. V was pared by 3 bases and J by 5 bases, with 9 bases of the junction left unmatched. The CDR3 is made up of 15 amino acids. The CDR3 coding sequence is TGTGCCAGCTCACCCCTGCCGGGAGGGAACGACGAGCAGTACTTC. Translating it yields CASSPLPGGNDEQYF.

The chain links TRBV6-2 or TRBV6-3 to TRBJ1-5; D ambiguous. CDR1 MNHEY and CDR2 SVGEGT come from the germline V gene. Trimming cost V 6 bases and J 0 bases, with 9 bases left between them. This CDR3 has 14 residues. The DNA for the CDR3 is TGTGCCAGCAGCCCCACAGATAGCAATCAGCCCCAGCATTTT. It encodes CASSPTDSNQPQHF.

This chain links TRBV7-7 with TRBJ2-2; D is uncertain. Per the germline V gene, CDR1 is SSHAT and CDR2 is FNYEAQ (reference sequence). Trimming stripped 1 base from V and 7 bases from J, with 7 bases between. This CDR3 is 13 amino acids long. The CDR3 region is CASSLDSGGELFF. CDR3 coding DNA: TGTGCCAGCAGCTTAGACTCAGGCGGGGAGCTGTTTTTT.

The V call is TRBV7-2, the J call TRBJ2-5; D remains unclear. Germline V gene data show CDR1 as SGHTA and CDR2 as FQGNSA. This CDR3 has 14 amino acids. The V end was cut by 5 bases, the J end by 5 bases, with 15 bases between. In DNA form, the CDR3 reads TGTGCCAGCAGCCCCGAGGCGTCGCCGGAGACCCAGTACTTC. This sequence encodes CASSPEASPETQYF.

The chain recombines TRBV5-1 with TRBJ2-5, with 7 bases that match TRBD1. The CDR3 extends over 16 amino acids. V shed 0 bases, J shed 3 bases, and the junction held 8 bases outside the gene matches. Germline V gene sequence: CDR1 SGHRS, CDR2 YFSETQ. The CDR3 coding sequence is TGCGCCAGCAGCTTGGGGTCCGGGACAGCAAAAGAGACCCAGTACTTC. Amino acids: CASSLGSGTAKETQYF.

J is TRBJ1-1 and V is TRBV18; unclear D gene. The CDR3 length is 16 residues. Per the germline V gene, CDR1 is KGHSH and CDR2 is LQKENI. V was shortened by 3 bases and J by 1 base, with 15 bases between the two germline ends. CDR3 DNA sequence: TGTGCCAGCTCACCCCGCGAAGGTTACGAGAACACTGAAGCTTTCTTT. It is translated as CASSPREGYENTEAFF.

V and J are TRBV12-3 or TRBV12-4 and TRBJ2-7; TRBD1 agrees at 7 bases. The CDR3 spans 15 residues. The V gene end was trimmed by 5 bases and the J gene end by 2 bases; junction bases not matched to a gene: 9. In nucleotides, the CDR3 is TGTGCCAGCAGTCTACGGGCCGGGACAGCCTACGAGCAGTACTTC. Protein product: CASSLRAGTAYEQYF.

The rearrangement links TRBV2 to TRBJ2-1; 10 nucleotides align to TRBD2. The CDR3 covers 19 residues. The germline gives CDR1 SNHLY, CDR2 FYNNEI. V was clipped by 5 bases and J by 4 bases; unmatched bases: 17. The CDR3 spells CASSRGGAAGTSAYNEQFF. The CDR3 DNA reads TGTGCCAGCAGTCGCGGGGGGGCCGCCGGGACTAGCGCGTACAATGAGCAGTTCTTC.

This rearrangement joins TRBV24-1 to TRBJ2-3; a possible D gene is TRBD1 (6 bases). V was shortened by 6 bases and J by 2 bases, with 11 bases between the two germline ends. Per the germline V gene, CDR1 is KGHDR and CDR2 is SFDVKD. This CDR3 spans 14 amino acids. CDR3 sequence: CATSRGHVTDTQYF. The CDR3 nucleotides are TGTGCCACCAGTCGGGGACACGTCACAGATACGCAGTATTTT.

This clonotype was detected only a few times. The CDR3 DNA is TGTGCCAGCAGAACGACGGACACCGGGGAGCTGTTTTTT. This codes for CASRTTDTGELFF. The chain carries TRBV6-6 and TRBJ2-2; D remains ambiguous. This CDR3 spans 13 amino acids. Looked up from germline, CDR1 is MNHNY and CDR2 is SVGAGI (reference sequence). The V gene lost 6 bases and the J gene lost 3 bases, with 8 bases spanning the gap.

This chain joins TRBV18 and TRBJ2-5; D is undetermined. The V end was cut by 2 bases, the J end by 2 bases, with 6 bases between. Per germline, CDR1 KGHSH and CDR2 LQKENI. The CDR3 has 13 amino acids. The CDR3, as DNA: TGTGCCAGCTCACCAGGGGAACAAGAGACCCAGTACTTC. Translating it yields CASSPGEQETQYF.

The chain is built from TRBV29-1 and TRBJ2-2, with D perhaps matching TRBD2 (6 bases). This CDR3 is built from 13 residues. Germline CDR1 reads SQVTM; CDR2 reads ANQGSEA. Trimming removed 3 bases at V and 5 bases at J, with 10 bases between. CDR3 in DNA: TGCAGCGTTGATCGGGGGTCGACCGGGGAGCTGTTTTTT. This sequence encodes CSVDRGSTGELFF.

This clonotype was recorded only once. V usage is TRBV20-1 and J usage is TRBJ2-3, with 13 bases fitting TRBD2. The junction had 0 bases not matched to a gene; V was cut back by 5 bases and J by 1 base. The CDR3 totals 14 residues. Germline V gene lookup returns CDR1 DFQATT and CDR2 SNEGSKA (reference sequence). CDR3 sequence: CSAGTSGGTDTQYF. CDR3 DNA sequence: TGCAGTGCTGGGACTAGCGGGGGCACAGATACGCAGTATTTT.

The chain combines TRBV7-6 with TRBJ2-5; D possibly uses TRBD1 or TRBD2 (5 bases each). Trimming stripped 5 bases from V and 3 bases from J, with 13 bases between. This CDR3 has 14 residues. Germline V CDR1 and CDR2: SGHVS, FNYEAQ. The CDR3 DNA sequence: TGTGCCAGCAGCACCAGGGTCGGGAAAGAGACCCAGTACTTC. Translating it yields CASSTRVGKETQYF. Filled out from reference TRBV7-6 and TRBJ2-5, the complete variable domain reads GAGVSQSPRYKVTKRGQDVALRCDPISGHVSLYWYRQALGQGPEFLTYFNYEAQQDKSGLPNDRFSAERPEGSISTLTIQRTEQRDSAMYRCASSTRVGKETQYFGPGTRLLVL.

Here the CDR3 DNA reads TGCAGTGCTAGCGGCCCGGGACTGTACTACAATGAGCAGTTCTTC. Translated, it gives CSASGPGLYYNEQFF. The chain recombines TRBV20-1 with TRBJ2-1, with a weak D call TRBD2 (6 bases). V dropped 3 bases and J dropped 3 bases, with 15 bases sitting between them. CDR1 DFQATT and CDR2 SNEGSKA come from the germline V gene (reference sequence). The CDR3 is 15 amino acids.

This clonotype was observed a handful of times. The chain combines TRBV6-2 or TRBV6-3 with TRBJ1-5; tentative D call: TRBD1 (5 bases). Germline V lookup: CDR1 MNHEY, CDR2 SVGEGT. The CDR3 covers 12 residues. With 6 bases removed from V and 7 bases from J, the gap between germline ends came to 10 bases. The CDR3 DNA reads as TGTGCCAGCAGCAGGGAGGGACAGCCCCAGCATTTT. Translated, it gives CASSREGQPQHF.

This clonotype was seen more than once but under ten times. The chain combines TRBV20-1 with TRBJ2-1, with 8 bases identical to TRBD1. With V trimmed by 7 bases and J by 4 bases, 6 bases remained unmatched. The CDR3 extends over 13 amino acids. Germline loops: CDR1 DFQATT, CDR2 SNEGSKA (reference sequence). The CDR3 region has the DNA TGCAGTGTGCCGACAGGGGTTTACAATGAGCAGTTCTTC. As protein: CSVPTGVYNEQFF.

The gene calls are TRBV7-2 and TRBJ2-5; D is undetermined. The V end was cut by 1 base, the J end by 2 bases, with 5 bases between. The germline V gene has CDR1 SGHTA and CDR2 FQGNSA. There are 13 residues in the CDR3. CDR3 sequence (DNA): TGTGCCAGCAGCTTAGATCGACAAGAGACCCAGTACTTC. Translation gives CASSLDRQETQYF. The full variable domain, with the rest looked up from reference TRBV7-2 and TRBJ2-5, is GAGVSQSPSNKVTEKGKDVELRCDPISGHTALYWYRQSLGQGLEFLIYFQGNSAPDKSGLPSDRFSAERTGGSVSTLTIQRTQQEDSAVYLCASSLDRQETQYFGPGTRLLVL.

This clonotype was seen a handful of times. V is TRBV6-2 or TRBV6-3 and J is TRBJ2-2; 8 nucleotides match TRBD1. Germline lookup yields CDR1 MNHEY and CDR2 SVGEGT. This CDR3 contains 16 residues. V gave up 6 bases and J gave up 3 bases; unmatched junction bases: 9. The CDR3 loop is CASRNRTGKDTGELFF. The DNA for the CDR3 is TGTGCCAGCAGGAACAGGACAGGGAAGGACACCGGGGAGCTGTTTTTT.

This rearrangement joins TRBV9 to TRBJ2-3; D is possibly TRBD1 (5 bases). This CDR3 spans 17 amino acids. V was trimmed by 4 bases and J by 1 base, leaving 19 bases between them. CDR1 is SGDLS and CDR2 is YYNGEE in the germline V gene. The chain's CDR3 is CASSSPQDTSGTDTQYF. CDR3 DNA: TGTGCCAGCAGCTCACCCCAGGACACGTCTGGCACAGATACGCAGTATTTT.